This TCR beta chain originates from a study of T cells in Graves' hyperthyroidism and ophthalmopathy. Whole-study results and caveats: In the blood, most expanded thyroid clonotypes above 0.001 appeared as well.

The table lists this clonotype with a few counts. What it recognizes is unknown. Template material for amplifying TCR beta CDR3 regions consisted of RNA transcripts. With the HTBI primer set, the TCR CDR3 went through a first round of RT-PCR. TCRdb reprocessed the multiplex PCR reads with MiXCR, giving one entry per CDR3 protein. This sample has 400,000 to 500,000 distinct CDR3 sequences, with about an eighth found just once. A patient was excluded if there was uncontrolled infection, other autoimmune disease, pregnancy or lactation. CDR3 length equals 16 residues. V shed 0 bases and J 2 bases; nucleotides not matched to a gene: 3. Germline V gives CDR1 SGDLS, CDR2 YYNGEE.

The source material was blood. The TCR sequence derives from a woman aged 18-35 years with Graves' hyperthyroidism. The rearrangement joins TRBV9 to TRBJ2-1; 9 nucleotides match TRBD2. The CDR3 DNA reads as TGTGCCAGCAGCGTAGTTGCGGGAGGGGCCTACAATGAGCAGTTCTTC. Translated: CASSVVAGGAYNEQFF. The full variable domain, in which reference TRBV9 and TRBJ2-1 provide the parts outside the CDR3, is DSGVTQTPKHLITATGQRVTLRCSPRSGDLSVYWYQQSLDQGLQFLIQYYNGEERAKGNILERFSAQQFPDLHSELNLSSLELGDSALYFCASSVVAGGAYNEQFFGPGTRLTVL.